This TCR beta chain was identified in a study of T cell responses to AZD1222 COVID-19 vaccine. About this clone itself: Antigen: not known.

Broader study findings: Compared with day 0, the breadth and depth of the Spike-specific TCR repertoire rose significantly after two doses of AZD1222. Donors in the cohort were predominantly white British and more often female, and clonal diversity was possibly underestimated. Sampling captured repertoires only after the peak T cell response.

Produced via immunoSEQ multiplex PCR; TCRdb's table is partial and in-frame only. Among 160,000 or so clones listed, more than 85% were seen once. CDR1 SGHTA and CDR2 FQGNSA come from the germline V gene. The V segment lost 1 base and the J segment 5 bases; nucleotides outside the gene matches: 10. The CDR3 covers 16 residues. The material was peripheral blood, obtained on day 0 of AZD1222 vaccination. The receptor comes from an adult in good health. This chain links TRBV7-2 with TRBJ2-5; 7 bases are shared with TRBD2. The CDR3 coding sequence is TGTGCCAGCAGCTTAGTCGGGCTAGCGGAGGGGGAGACCCAGTACTTC. Translated, it gives CASSLVGLAEGETQYF.